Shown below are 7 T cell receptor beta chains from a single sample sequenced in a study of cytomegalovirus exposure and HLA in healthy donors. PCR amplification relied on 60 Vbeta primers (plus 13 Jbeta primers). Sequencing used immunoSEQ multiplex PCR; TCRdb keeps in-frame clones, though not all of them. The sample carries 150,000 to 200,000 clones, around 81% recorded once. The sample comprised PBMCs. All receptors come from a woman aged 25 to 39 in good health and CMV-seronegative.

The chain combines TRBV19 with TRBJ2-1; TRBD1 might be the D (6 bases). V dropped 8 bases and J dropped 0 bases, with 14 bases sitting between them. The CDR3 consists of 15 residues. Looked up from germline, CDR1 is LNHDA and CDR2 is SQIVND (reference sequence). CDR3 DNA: TGTGCCAGTCGCGACAGGCAGTTCTCCTACAATGAGCAGTTCTTC. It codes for CASRDRQFSYNEQFF.

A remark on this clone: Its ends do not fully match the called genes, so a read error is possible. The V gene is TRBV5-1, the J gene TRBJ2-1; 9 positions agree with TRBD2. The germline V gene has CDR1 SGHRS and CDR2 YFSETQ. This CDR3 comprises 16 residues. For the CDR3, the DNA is TGCGCCACCAGCTGGGTAGCGGGAGTGTCGGGGAATGAGCAGTTCTTC. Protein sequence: CATSWVAGVSGNEQFF. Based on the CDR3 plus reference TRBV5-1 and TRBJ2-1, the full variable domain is KAGVTQTPRYLIKTRGQQVTLSCSPISGHRSVSWYQQTPGQGLQFLFEYFSETQRNKGNFPGRFSGRQFSNSRSEMNVSTLELGDSALYLCATSWVAGVSGNEQFFGPGTRLTVL.

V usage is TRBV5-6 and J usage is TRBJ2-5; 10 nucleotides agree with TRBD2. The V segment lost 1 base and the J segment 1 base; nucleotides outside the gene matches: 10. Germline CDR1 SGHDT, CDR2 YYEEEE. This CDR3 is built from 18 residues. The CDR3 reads CASSLRWGASGGQETQYF. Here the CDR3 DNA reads TGTGCCAGCAGCTTGAGATGGGGGGCTAGCGGGGGCCAAGAGACCCAGTACTTC.

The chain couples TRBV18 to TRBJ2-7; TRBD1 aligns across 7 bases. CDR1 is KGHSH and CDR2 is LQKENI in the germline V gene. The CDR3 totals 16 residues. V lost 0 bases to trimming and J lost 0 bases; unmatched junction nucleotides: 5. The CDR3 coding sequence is TGTGCCAGCTCACCACCAAACAGGGGAAGCTCCTACGAGCAGTACTTC. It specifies CASSPPNRGSSYEQYF.

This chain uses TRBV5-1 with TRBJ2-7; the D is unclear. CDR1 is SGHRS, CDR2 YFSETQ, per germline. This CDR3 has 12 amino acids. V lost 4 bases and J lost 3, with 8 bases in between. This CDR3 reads CASSIGSYEQYF. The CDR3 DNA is TGCGCCAGCAGCATCGGTAGCTACGAGCAGTACTTC.

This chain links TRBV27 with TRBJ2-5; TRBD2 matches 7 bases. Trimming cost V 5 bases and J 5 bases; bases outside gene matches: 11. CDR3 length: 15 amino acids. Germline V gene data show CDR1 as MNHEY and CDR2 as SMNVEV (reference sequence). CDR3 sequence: CASSPRTSLVETQYF. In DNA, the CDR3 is TGTGCCAGCAGTCCCAGGACTAGTCTAGTGGAGACCCAGTACTTC.

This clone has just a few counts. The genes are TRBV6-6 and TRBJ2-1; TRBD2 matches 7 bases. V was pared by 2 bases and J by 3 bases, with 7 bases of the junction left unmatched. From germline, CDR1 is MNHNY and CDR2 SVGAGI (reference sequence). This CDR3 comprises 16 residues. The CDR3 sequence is CASSYPTSVYYNEQFF. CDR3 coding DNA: TGTGCCAGCAGTTACCCAACTAGCGTCTACTACAATGAGCAGTTCTTC.